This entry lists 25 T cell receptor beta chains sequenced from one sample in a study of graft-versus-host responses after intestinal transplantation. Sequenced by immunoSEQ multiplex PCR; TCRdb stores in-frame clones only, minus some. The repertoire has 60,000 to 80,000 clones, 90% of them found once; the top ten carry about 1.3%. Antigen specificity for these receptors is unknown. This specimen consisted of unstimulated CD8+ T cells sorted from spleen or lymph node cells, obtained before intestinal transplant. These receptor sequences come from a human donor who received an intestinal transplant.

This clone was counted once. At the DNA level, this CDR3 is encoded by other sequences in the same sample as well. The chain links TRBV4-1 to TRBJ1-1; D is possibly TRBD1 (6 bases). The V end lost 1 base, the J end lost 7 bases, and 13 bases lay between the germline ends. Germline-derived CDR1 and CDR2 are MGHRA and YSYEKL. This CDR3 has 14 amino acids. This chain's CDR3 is CASSQGTGQFEAFF. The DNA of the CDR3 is TGCGCCAGCAGCCAAGGAACAGGACAGTTTGAAGCTTTCTTT.

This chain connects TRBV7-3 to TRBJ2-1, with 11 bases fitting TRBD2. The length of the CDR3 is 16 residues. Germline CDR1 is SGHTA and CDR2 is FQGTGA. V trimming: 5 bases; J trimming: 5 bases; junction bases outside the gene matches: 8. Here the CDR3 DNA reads TGTGCCAGCAGCCTAATAGCGGGGGGGCGTAACAATGAGCAGTTCTTC. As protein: CASSLIAGGRNNEQFF. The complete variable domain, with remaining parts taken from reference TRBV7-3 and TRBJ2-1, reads GAGVSQTPSNKVTEKGKYVELRCDPISGHTALYWYRQSLGQGPEFLIYFQGTGAADDSGLPNDRFFAVRPEGSVSTLKIQRTERGDSAVYLCASSLIAGGRNNEQFFGPGTRLTVL.

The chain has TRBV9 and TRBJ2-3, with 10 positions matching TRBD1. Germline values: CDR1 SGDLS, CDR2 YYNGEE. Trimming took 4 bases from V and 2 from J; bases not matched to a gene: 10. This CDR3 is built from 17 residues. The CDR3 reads CASSPAPGQGPTDTQYF. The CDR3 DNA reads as TGTGCCAGCAGCCCCGCCCCGGGACAGGGGCCCACAGATACGCAGTATTTT.

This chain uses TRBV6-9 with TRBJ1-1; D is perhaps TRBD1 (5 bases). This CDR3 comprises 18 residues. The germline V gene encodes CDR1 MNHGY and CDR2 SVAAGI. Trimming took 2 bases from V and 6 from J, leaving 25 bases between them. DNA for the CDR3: TGTGCCAGCAGTTATGGCTGGTTTTTCTCGGGGGGGGAGGCTGAAGCTTTCTTT. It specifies CASSYGWFFSGGEAEAFF.

The CDR3: CASSPVTGSEQYF. For the CDR3, the DNA is TGTGCCAGCAGCCCGGTGACAGGTAGTGAGCAGTACTTC. The chain joins TRBV7-2 to TRBJ2-7; D may be TRBD1 (6 bases). This CDR3 comprises 13 residues. The V end was cut by 5 bases, the J end by 7 bases, with 15 bases between. Germline V gene lookup returns CDR1 SGHTA and CDR2 FQGNSA.

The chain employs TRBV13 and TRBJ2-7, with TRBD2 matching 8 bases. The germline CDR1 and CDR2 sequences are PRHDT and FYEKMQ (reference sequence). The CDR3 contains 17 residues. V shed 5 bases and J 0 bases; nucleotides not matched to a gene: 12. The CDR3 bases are TGTGCCAGCAGCCCCCCAGAGGAGCGGGGGCCCTCCTACGAGCAGTACTTC. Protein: CASSPPEERGPSYEQYF. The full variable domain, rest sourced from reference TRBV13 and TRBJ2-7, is AAGVIQSPRHLIKEKRETATLKCYPIPRHDTVYWYQQGPGQDPQFLISFYEKMQSDKGSIPDRFSAQQFSDYHSELNMSSLELGDSALYFCASSPPEERGPSYEQYFGPGTRLTVT.

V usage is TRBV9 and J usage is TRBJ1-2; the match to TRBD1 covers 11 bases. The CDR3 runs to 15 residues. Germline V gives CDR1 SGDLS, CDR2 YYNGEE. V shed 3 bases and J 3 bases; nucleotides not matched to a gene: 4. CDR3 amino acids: CASSGGGQGDYGYTF. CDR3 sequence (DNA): TGTGCCAGCAGCGGTGGGGGACAGGGGGACTATGGCTACACCTTC.

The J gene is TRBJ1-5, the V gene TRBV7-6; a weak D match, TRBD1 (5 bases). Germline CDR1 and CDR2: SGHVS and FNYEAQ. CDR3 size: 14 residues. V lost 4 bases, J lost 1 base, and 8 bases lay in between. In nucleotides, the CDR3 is TGTGCCAGCAGCTCCCCAGGGAGCAATCAGCCCCAGCATTTT. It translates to CASSSPGSNQPQHF.

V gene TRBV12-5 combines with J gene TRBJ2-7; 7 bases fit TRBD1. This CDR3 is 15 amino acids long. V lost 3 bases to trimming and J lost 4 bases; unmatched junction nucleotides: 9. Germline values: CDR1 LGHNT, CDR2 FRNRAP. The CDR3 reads CASGFTGVGRYEQYF. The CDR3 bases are TGTGCTAGTGGTTTTACAGGGGTGGGGCGGTACGAGCAGTACTTC.

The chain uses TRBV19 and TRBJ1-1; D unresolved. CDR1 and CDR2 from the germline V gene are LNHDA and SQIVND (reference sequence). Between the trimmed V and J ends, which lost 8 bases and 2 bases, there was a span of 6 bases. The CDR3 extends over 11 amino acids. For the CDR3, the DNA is TGTGCCAGTCTTAGCAACACTGAAGCTTTCTTT. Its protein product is CASLSNTEAFF. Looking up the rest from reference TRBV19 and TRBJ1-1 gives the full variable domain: DGGITQSPKYLFRKEGQNVTLSCEQNLNHDAMYWYRQDPGQGLRLIYYSQIVNDFQKGDIAEGYSVSREKKESFPLTVTSAQKNPTAFYLCASLSNTEAFFGQGTRLTVV.

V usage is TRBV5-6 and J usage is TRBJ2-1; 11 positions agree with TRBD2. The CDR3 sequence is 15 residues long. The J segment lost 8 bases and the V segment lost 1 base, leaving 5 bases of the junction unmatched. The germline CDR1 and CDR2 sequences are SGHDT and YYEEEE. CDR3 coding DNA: TGTGCCAGCAGCTTGCCTAGCGGGGGGCCGCATGAGCAGTTCTTC. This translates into CASSLPSGGPHEQFF.

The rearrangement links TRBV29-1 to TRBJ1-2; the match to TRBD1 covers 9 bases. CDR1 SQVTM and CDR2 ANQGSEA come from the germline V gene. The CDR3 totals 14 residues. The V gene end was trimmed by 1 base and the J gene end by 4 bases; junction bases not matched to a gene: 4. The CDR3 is CSVEGQGGGYGYTF. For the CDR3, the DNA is TGCAGCGTTGAAGGACAGGGGGGGGGCTATGGCTACACCTTC.

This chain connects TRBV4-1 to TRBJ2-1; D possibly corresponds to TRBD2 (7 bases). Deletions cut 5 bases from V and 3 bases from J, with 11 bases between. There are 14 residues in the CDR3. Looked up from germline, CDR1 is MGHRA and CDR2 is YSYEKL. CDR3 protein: CASSGGAFYNEQFF. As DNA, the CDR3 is TGCGCCAGCAGCGGGGGGGCGTTCTACAATGAGCAGTTCTTC.

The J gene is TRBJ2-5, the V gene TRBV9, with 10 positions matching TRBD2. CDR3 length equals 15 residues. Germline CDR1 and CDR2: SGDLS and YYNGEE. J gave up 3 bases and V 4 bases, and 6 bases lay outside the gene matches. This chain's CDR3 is CASSTQLAGKETQYF. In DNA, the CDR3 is TGTGCCAGCAGCACCCAACTAGCGGGAAAAGAGACCCAGTACTTC.

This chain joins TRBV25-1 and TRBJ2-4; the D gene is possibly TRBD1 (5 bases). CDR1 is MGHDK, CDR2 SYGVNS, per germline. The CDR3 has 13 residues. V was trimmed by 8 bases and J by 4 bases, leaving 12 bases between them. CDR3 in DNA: TGTGCCAGCGCAAGCCCAGGGAAAAACATTCAGTACTTC. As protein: CASASPGKNIQYF.

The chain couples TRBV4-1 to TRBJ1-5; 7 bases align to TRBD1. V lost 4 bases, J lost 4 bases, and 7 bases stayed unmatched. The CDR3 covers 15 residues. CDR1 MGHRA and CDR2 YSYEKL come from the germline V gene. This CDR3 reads CASSLRQGGNQPQHF. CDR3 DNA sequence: TGCGCCAGCAGCCTACGACAGGGAGGTAATCAGCCCCAGCATTTT.

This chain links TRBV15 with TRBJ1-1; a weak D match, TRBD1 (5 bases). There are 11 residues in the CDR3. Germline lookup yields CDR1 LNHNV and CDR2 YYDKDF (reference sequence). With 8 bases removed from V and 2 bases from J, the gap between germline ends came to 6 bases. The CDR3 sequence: CATGANTEAFF. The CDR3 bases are TGTGCCACCGGGGCAAACACTGAAGCTTTCTTT.

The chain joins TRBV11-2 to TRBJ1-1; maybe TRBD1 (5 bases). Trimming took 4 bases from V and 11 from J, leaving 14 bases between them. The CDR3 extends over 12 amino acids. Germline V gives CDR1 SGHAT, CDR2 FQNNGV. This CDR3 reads CASSYGGVGAFF. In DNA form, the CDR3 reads TGTGCCAGCAGCTACGGGGGGGTAGGGGCTTTCTTT.

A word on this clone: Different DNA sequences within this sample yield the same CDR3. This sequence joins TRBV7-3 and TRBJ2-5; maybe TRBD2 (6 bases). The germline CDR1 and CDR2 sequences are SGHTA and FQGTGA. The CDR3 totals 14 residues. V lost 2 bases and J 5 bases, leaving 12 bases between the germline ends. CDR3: CASSLGGGRETQYF. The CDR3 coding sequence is TGTGCCAGCAGCTTAGGTGGGGGGAGGGAGACCCAGTACTTC.

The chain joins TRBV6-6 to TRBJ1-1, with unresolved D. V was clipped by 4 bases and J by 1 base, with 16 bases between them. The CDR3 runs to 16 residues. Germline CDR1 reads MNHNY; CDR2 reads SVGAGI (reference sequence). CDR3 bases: TGTGCCAGCAGTTCCCACCTCTTACGGGAGAACACTGAAGCTTTCTTT. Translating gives CASSSHLLRENTEAFF.

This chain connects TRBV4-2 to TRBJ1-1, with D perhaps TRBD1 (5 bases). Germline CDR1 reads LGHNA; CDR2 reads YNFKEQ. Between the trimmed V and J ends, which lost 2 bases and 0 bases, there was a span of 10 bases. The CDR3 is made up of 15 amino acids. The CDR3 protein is CASSQRLGLNTEAFF. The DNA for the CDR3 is TGTGCCAGCAGCCAACGGCTGGGGCTGAACACTGAAGCTTTCTTT.

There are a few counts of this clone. CDR3 region: CASSARDSSYEQYF. The CDR3 nucleotides are TGTGCCAGCAGCGCCCGGGACAGCTCCTACGAGCAGTACTTC. This rearrangement joins TRBV9 to TRBJ2-7; 7 bases are a match to TRBD1. J was trimmed by 0 bases and V by 3 bases; bases with no gene match: 3. Germline CDR1 reads SGDLS; CDR2 reads YYNGEE. The CDR3 totals 14 residues.

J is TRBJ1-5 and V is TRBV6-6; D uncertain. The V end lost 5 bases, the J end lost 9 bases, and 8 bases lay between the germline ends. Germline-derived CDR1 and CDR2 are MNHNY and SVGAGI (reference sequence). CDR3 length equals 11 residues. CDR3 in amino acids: CASSPGWPQHF. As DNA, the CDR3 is TGTGCCAGCAGTCCCGGGTGGCCCCAGCATTTT.

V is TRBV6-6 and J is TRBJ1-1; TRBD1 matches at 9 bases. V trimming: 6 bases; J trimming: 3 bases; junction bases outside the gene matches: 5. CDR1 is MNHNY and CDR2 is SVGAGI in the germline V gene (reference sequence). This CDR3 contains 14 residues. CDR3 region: CASRPRQGDTEAFF. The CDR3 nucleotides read TGTGCCAGCAGACCGCGACAGGGGGACACTGAAGCTTTCTTT.

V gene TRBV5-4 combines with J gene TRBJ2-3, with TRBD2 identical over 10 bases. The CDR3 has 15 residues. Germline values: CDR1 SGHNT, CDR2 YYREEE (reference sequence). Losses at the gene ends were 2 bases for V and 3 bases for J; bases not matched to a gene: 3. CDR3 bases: TGTGCCAGCAGCTTCGATAGCGGGGGGACAGATACGCAGTATTTT. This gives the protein CASSFDSGGTDTQYF.